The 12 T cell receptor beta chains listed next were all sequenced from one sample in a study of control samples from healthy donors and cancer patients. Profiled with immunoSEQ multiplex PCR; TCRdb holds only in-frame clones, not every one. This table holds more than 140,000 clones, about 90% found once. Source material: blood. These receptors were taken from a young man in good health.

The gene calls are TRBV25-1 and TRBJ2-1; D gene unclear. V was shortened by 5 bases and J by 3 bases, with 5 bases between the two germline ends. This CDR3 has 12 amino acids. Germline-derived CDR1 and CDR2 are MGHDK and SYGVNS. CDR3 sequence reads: CASSFNYNEQFF. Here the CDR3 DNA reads TGTGCCAGCAGTTTTAACTACAATGAGCAGTTCTTC.

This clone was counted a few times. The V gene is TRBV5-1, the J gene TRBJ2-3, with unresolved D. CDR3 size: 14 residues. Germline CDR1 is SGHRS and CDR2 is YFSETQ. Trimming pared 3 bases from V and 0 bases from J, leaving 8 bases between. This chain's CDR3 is CASSSQPSTDTQYF. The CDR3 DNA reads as TGCGCCAGCAGCTCGCAGCCTAGCACAGATACGCAGTATTTT.

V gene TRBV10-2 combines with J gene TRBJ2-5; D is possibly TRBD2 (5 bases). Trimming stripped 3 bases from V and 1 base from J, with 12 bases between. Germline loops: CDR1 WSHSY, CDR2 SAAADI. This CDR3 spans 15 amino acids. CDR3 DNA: TGCGCCAGCAGTGAATCAGGACTGACCCAAGAGACCCAGTACTTC. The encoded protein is CASSESGLTQETQYF.

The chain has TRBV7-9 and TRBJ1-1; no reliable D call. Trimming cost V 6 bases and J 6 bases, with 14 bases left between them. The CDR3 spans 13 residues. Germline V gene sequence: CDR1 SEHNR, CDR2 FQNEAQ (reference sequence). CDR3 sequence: CASRAPFLSEAFF. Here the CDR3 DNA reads TGTGCCAGCAGGGCTCCTTTCTTGTCTGAAGCTTTCTTT.

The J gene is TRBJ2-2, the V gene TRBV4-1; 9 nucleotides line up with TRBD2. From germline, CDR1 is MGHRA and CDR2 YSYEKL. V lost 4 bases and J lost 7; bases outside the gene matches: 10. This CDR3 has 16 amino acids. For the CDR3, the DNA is TGCGCCAGCAGCCCCTCCGGCGGGGGGGCCATCGGGGAGCTGTTTTTT. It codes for CASSPSGGGAIGELFF.

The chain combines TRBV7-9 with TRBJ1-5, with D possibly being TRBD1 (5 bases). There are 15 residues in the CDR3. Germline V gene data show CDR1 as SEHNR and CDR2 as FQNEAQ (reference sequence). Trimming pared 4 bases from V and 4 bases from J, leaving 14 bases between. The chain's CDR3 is CASSSGTGGNQPQHF. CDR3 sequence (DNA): TGTGCCAGCAGCTCCGGGACGGGCGGGAATCAGCCCCAGCATTTT. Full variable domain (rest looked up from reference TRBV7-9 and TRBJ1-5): DTGVSQNPRHKITKRGQNVTFRCDPISEHNRLYWYRQTLGQGPEFLTYFQNEAQLEKSRLLSDRFSAERPKGSFSTLEIQRTEQGDSAMYLCASSSGTGGNQPQHFGDGTRLSIL.

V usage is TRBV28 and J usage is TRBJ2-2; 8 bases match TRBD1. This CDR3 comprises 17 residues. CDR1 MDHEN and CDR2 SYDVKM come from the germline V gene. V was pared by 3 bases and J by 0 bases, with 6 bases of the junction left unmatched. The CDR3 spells CASSLGQAAPNTGELFF. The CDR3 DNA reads TGTGCCAGCAGTTTGGGACAGGCCGCACCGAACACCGGGGAGCTGTTTTTT.

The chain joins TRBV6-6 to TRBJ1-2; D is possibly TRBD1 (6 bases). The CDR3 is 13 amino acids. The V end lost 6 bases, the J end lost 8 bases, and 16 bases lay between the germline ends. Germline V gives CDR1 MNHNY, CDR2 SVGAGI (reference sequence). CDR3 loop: CASRNPGGGGYTF. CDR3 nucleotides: TGTGCCAGCAGAAACCCCGGGGGGGGCGGCTACACCTTC.

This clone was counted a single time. The CDR3 loop is CAIGREPTVYGYTF. CDR3 nucleotide sequence: TGTGCCATCGGCCGGGAGCCTACCGTCTATGGCTACACCTTC. The chain couples TRBV11-3 to TRBJ1-2; D is ambiguous. Germline assignment: CDR1 SGHNT and CDR2 YENEEA. The CDR3 has 14 residues. Trimming took 10 bases from V and 4 from J, leaving 19 bases between them. Complete variable domain (other parts from reference TRBV11-3 and TRBJ1-2): EAGVVQSPRYKIIEKKQPVAFWCNPISGHNTLYWYLQNLGQGPELLIRYENEEAVDDSQLPKDRFSAERLKGVDSTLKIQPAELGDSAVYLCAIGREPTVYGYTFGSGTRLTVV.

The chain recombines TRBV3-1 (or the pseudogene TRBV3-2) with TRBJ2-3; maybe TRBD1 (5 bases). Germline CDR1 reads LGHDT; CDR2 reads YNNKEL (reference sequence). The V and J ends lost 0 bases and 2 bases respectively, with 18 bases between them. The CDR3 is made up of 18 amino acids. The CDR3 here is CASSQEYGLQAYTDTQYF. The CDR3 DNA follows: TGTGCCAGCAGCCAAGAATATGGTCTACAGGCCTACACAGATACGCAGTATTTT.

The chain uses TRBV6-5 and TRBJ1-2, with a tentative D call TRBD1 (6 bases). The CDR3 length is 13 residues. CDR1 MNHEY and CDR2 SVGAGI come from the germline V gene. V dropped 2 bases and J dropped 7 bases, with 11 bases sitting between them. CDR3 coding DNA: TGTGCCAGCAGTTACCGCCAGGGGCTTGGCTACACCTTC. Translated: CASSYRQGLGYTF.

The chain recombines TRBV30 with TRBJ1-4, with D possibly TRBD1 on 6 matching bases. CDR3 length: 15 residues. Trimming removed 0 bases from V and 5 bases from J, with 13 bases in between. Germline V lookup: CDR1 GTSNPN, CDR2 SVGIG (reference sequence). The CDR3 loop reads CAWSVLRGVNEKLFF. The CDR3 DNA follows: TGTGCCTGGAGTGTACTGAGGGGGGTCAATGAAAAACTGTTTTTT.